This TCR beta chain was sequenced during a study of blood T cells in healthy people across ages (dated by TCRdb to the mid-2010s). Study-wide context: In model experiments, template switching captured roughly one uniquely barcoded TCR beta cDNA molecule for every two T cells. The study measured age-related changes in TCR beta repertoire diversity using deep sequencing normalized with unique cDNA molecular identifiers. Donors of different ages were randomly distributed across sequencing lanes to avoid experimental bias. The donors were divided into four age groups: young (average around 16 years), middle-aged (around 41), aged (roughly 60) and long-lived (82). Two additional independent replicas of 1 million unique cDNA reads from the same blood draw were analyzed for two donors (one aged 18 to 30 and one aged 80 or older). Findings and caveats that apply to the study as a whole: As age increased, observed TCR beta diversity per million T cells dropped in a roughly linear way, and a significant reduction was already evident by age about 40. Because donor CMV infection status was unknown, age-related changes in expanded clonotypes were potentially confounded. A strong correlation was found between observed TCR beta diversity and the percentage of naive T cells measured by flow cytometry. Because profiling used bulk unsorted PBMCs, naive and antigen-experienced compartments could not be compared conclusively. Estimates of total diversity from one million sequenced T cells were regarded as lower bounds and underestimates. Compared with the aged group, the long-lived group had more naive CD4+ T cells, fewer expanded clones and increased TCR diversity, a pattern suggesting age selection.

Libraries were built with 5' RACE. Sequencing relied on an Illumina HiSeq 2500. A second 7 to 11 cycle PCR used a sample-barcoded 5' primer and a J-beta primer mix. Each TCR beta cDNA molecule received a unique molecular identifier from a template-switch 5' adaptor carrying 12 random nucleotides. Each sample yielded at least 3 million CDR3-containing paired-end reads. The Mint cDNA synthesis kit, primed by a TRBC-specific oligonucleotide, was used to synthesize first-strand cDNA from all RNA. After uracil-DNA glycosylase treatment, a first 18-cycle PCR used universal primers M1SS and BC2_uni_R on all cDNA. On the study's bioinformatics: Each sample was normalized by randomly selecting 1 million high-quality reads, each carrying a distinct molecular identifier. Instead of being binned into consensus sequences, reads that shared molecular identifiers were thrown out. CDR3 identification, clonotype clustering and error correction used MiTCR with a Q25 quality threshold and the strictest error-elimination algorithm. A nonparametric unseen species model with Euler transformation was used to estimate lower-bound total TCR beta diversity. The public reads were reanalyzed by TCRdb: fastp trimming at Q25, MiXCR alignment, in-frame beta chains only. Rows with one shared CDR3 protein collapse into an entry with the most common genes and DNA. None of the V and J calls come from the authors' own analysis; TCRdb made them. This sample comprises approximately 800,000 distinct CDR3 sequences, roughly 64% of them detected only once. The leading ten clones occupy approximately 21% of the sample.

The 39 donors, aged 6 to 90 years, were systemically healthy Caucasian individuals from Russia. Around 10 milliliters of peripheral blood were collected from each donor into EDTA-treated Vacutainer tubes. PBMCs were isolated by Ficoll-Paque density-gradient centrifugation, with at least 6 million obtained per sample. Trizol reagent was used to extract total RNA from the PBMCs, yielding at least 5 micrograms per sample. The percentages of naive CD45RAhigh/CD27high T cells were determined by flow cytometry on a PBMC aliquot from every donor. The trim is 4 bases for V and 0 bases for J, with a gap of 7 bases between the germline ends. The germline V gene (reference sequence) provides CDR1 SEHNR and CDR2 FQNEAQ. The CDR3 spans 14 residues, from the cysteine through the phenylalanine. CDR3 DNA only is kept here, 42 bases in frame from base 1. A note on this clonotype: Its antigen is not yet known. No per-base quality is available; no much larger clone lies one base away.

The receptor was derived from a man aged 30 to 45 in good health. The sequenced sample consisted of blood. The rearrangement combines TRBV7-9 with TRBJ2-1, with an unclear D gene assignment. This receptor carries the CDR3 CASSSPNSYNEQFF. The sequence in DNA is TGTGCCAGCAGCTCCCCGAACTCCTACAATGAGCAGTTCTTC.